Each of the 9 T cell receptor beta chains below was sequenced from the same sample in a study of blood T cell repertoires in COVID-19. Profiling relied on immunoSEQ multiplex PCR, and the TCRdb table lists in-frame clones only, not all of them. The sample carries about 220,000 clones, 75% to 90% recorded once. Source material: PBMCs or T cells enriched from blood (not recorded which). These receptors all come from a woman aged 18 to 35 in a cohort exposed to, infected with or recovered from COVID-19 (not recorded which).

This rearrangement joins TRBV27 to TRBJ2-7, with D possibly TRBD1 on 5 matching bases. Trimming took off 2 bases at V and 3 bases at J, with 8 bases between the two ends. The CDR3 runs to 13 residues. Germline-derived CDR1 and CDR2 are MNHEY and SMNVEV (reference sequence). The CDR3 DNA sequence: TGTGCCAGCAGTTTAAGCAGGGACTACGAGCAGTACTTC. This codes for CASSLSRDYEQYF.

The chain recombines TRBV5-6 with TRBJ1-1; a possible D gene is TRBD1 (5 bases). The CDR3 runs to 15 residues. Between the trimmed V and J ends, which lost 3 bases and 2 bases, there was a span of 14 bases. Germline lookup yields CDR1 SGHDT and CDR2 YYEEEE. CDR3 in amino acids: CASSSLDRYNTEAFF. As DNA, the CDR3 is TGTGCCAGCAGCTCACTTGACAGATACAACACTGAAGCTTTCTTT.

The chain links TRBV27 to TRBJ2-3; D possibly corresponds to TRBD2 (7 bases). This CDR3 has 15 residues. Germline V gene sequence: CDR1 MNHEY, CDR2 SMNVEV (reference sequence). V was trimmed by 11 bases and J by 7 bases, leaving 25 bases between them. The CDR3: CACRVNREGRNTQYF. The CDR3 bases are TGTGCCTGCCGCGTCAACAGGGAGGGTAGAAATACGCAGTATTTT.

The rearrangement uses TRBV28 and TRBJ1-2; 10 bases fit TRBD1. The CDR3 runs 14 residues. Germline assignment: CDR1 MDHEN and CDR2 SYDVKM. Losses at the gene ends were 3 bases for V and 6 bases for J; bases not matched to a gene: 4. CDR3 sequence reads: CASSFQGQGNGYTF. The CDR3 DNA is TGTGCCAGCAGTTTTCAGGGACAGGGGAATGGCTACACCTTC.

CDR3 sequence reads: CASSWRQGPYEQYF. CDR3 nucleotides: TGTGCCAGCAGCTGGAGACAGGGGCCCTACGAGCAGTACTTC. This sequence joins TRBV5-6 and TRBJ2-7; 8 bases fit TRBD1. The CDR3 loop spans 14 amino acids. V lost 3 bases and J lost 2; bases outside the gene matches: 4. Per germline, CDR1 SGHDT and CDR2 YYEEEE.

This chain connects TRBV5-1 to TRBJ1-1, with 7 bases matching TRBD1. This CDR3 comprises 14 residues. The ends lost 7 bases at V and 4 bases at J; junction bases unmatched: 10. Germline CDR1 and CDR2: SGHRS and YFSETQ. The CDR3 loop is CASAIQGVSTEAFF. The CDR3 DNA reads as TGCGCCAGCGCGATCCAGGGGGTGAGCACTGAAGCTTTCTTT.

J is TRBJ2-7 and V is TRBV7-2; D perhaps matches TRBD1 (7 bases). V shed 5 bases and J shed 4 bases, with 12 bases lying between them. Germline V gene lookup returns CDR1 SGHTA and CDR2 FQGNSA. The CDR3 spans 13 residues. The CDR3: CASSVRGRYEQYF. CDR3 DNA sequence: TGTGCCAGCAGCGTCAGGGGGAGGTACGAGCAGTACTTC.

The rearrangement links TRBV18 to TRBJ1-3; D remains ambiguous. V lost 4 bases and J 0 bases, leaving 10 bases between the germline ends. This CDR3 region has 15 residues. The germline CDR1 and CDR2 sequences are KGHSH and LQKENI. The CDR3 is CASSLEGLSGNTIYF. DNA of the CDR3: TGTGCCAGCTCACTCGAGGGCCTCTCTGGAAACACCATATATTTT.

The chain combines TRBV9 with TRBJ1-3, with TRBD1 matching over 7 bases. V was pared by 4 bases and J by 4 bases, with 8 bases of the junction left unmatched. This CDR3 is 15 amino acids long. Looked up from germline, CDR1 is SGDLS and CDR2 is YYNGEE. The CDR3 bases are TGTGCCAGCAGCCCCCGTACAGGGGCGGGAAACACCATATATTTT. Protein: CASSPRTGAGNTIYF.